This T cell receptor (beta chain) was identified during a study of siplizumab effects on memory and regulatory T cells (dated by TCRdb to between 2018 and 2020). At the level of the whole study: The effect of the anti-CD2 antibody siplizumab on alloreactive T-cell subsets was examined in allogeneic mixed lymphocyte reactions constructed from human PBMCs. Beyond this particular receptor, the publication reports: In reactions with siplizumab, an average of 68.8% of mappable alloreactive CD4+ clones were Treg-derived, compared with 25% to 30% in control reactions. No functional confirmation was obtained for the suppressive function of proliferating Tregs from siplizumab cultures. Compared with memory T cells, unstimulated naive T cells appeared more diverse, and naive cells seemed to make a substantial contribution to the alloresponse. Because sequences below about 10^-5 frequency were poorly captured, only a minor fraction of alloreactive clones could be mapped to unstimulated subsets. About 80-97% of proliferating CD4+ or CD8+ clones could not be given a naive or memory phenotype. The cumulative frequency of alloreactive sequences that could be traced back to unstimulated CD4+ memory T cells was significantly reduced by siplizumab.

As to this clone: It has no known antigen specificity. Base-call qualities are not available, and no considerably larger clone is one nucleotide away.

The germline V gene provides CDR1 SGHTS and CDR2 YDEGEE. The cysteine opens and the phenylalanine closes a CDR3 of 17 amino acids. Only the CDR3 DNA is retained, 51 bases long and in frame from the first base. The V end gives up 4 bases and the J end 2 bases, leaving 9 bases in the junction not matched to a gene. TCRbeta CDR3 sequencing was performed on sorted unstimulated T cells and on proliferating T cells recovered from mixed lymphocyte reactions. Fresh whole blood from approximately ten HLA-typed healthy donors was used to isolate PBMCs. Unstimulated CD4+ regulatory T cells were FACS-sorted to map the origin of alloreactive clones. Libraries were made using the immunoSEQ multiplex PCR assay. Each sample had 90,000 to 100,000 TCR templates assayed by the deep sequencing platform. Genomic DNA extracted from sorted T cells was the material used for TCRbeta CDR3 sequencing. From the authors' description of their analysis: The R programming language was used for clonal analysis of TCRbeta CDR3 data. Alloreactive CD4+ and CD8+ clones were defined by comparing unstimulated samples with post-reaction CFSE-low samples. Regulatory or non-regulatory origin was assigned to alloreactive CD4+ clones by matching of sequences to sorted unstimulated Treg and non-Treg repertoires. This immuneACCESS table, as held by TCRdb, lists in-frame sequences with V and J called but not all clones. Of the missing ones, under half trace to an unresolved V gene in checked studies; the others have no known cause. V and J calls and clone size come straight from that table; D and trimming were deduced from the DNA. Here the sample has some 100,000 clones; about 91% occur a single time. Around 0.73% of the sample lies in the top ten.

The clonotype comes from a human donor in good health. The material sequenced was Tregs sorted from blood. The chain uses TRBV5-8 and TRBJ2-3; 11 bases in between match TRBD2. The DNA sequence follows: TGTGCCAGCAGCGGGCCTACGACTAGCGGGAACACAGATACGCAGTATTTT. It encodes CASSGPTTSGNTDTQYF. The CDR3 plus the reference TRBV5-8 and TRBJ2-3 genes for the other parts give the full variable domain: EAGVTQSPTHLIKTRGQQATLRCSPISGHTSVYWYQQALGLGLQFLLWYDEGEERNRGNFPPRFSGRQFPNYSSELNVNALELEDSALYLCASSGPTTSGNTDTQYFGPGTRLTVL.